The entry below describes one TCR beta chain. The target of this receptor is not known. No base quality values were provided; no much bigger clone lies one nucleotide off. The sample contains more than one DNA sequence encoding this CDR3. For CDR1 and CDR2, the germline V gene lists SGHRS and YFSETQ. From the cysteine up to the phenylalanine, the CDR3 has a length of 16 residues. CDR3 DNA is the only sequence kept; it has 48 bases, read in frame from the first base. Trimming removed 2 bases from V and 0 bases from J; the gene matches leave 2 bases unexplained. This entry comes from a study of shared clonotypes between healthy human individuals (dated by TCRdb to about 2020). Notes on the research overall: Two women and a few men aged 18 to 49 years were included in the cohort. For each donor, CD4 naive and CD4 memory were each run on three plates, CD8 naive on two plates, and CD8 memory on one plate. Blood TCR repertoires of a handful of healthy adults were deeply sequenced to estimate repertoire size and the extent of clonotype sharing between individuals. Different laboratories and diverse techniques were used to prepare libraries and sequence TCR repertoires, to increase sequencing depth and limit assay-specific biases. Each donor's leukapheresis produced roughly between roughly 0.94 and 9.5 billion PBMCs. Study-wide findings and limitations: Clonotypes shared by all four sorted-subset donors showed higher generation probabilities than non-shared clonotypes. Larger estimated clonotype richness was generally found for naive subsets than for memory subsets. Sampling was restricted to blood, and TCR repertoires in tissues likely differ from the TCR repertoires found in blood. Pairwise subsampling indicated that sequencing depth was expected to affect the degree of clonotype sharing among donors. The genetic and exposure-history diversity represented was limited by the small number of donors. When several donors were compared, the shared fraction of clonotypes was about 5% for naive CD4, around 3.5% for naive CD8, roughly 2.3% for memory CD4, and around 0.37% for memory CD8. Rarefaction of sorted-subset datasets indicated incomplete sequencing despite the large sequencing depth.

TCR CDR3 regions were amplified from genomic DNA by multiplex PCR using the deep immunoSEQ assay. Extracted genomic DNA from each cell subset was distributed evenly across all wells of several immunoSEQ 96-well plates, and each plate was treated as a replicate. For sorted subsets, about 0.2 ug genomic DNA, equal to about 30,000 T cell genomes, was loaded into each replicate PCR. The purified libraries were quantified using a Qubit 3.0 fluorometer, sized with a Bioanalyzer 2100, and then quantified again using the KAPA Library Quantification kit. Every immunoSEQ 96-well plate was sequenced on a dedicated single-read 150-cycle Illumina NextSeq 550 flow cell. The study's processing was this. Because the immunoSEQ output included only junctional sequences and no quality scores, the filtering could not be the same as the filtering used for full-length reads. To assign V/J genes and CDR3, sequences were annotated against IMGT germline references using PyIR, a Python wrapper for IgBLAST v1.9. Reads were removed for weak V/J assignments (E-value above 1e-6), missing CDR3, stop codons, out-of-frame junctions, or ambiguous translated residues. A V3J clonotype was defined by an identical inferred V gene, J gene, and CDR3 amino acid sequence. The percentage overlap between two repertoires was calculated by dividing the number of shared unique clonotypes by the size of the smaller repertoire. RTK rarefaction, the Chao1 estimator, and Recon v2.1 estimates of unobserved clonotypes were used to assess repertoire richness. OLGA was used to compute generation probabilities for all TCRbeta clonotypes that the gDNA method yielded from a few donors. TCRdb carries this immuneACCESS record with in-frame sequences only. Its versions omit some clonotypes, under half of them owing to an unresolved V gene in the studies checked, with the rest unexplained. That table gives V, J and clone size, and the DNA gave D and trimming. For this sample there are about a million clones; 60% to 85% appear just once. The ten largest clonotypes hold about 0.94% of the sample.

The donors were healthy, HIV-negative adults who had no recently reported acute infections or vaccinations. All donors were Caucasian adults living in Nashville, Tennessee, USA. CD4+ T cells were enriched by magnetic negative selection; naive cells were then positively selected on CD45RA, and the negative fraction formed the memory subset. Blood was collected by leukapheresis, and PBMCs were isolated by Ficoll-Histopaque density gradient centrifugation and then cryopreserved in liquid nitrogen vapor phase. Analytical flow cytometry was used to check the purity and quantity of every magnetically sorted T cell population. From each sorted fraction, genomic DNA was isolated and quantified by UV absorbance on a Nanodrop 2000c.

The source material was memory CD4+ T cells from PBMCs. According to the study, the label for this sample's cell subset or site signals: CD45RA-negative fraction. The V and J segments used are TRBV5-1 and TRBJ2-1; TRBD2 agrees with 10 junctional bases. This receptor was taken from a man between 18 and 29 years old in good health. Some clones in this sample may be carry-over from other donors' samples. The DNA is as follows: TGCGCCAGCAGCTTATTAGCGGGAGGCTCCTACAATGAGCAGTTCTTC. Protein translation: CASSLLAGGSYNEQFF.